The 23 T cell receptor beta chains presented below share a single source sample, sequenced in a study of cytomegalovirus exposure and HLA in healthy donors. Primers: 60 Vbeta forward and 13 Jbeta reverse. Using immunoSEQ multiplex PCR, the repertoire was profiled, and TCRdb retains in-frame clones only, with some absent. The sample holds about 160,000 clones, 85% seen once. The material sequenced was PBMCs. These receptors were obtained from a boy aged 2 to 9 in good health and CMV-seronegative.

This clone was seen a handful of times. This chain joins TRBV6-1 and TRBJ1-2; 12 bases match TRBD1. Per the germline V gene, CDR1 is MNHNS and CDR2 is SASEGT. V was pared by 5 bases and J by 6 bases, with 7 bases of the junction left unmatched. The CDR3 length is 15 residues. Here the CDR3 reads CASSPGTGGGNGYTF. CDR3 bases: TGTGCCAGCAGTCCGGGGACAGGGGGCGGGAATGGCTACACCTTC.

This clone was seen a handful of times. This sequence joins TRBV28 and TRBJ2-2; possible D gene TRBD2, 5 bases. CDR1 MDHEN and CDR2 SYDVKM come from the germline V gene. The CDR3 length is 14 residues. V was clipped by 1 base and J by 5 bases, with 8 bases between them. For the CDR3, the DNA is TGTGCCAGCAGTTTATTTTCGGGAACCGGGGAGCTGTTTTTT. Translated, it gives CASSLFSGTGELFF.

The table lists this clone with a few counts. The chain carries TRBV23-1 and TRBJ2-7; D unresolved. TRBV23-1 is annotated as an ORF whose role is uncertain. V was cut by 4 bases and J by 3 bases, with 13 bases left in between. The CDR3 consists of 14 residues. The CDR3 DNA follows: TGCGCCAGCAGTCCGAATGTAGTGTACTACGAGCAGTACTTC. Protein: CASSPNVVYYEQYF.

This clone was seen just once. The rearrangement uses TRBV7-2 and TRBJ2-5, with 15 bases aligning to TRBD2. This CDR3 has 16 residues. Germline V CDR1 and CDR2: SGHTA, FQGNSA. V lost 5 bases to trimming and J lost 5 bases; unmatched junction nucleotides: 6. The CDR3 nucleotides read TGTGCCAGCAGCCGTCGGACTAGCGGGAGGGCGGAGACCCAGTACTTC. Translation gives CASSRRTSGRAETQYF.

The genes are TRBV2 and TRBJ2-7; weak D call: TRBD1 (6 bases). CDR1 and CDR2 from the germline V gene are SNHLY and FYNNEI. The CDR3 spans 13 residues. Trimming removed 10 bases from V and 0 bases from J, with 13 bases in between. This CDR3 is CAIRQVVSYEQYF. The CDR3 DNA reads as TGTGCCATACGACAGGTTGTCTCCTACGAGCAGTACTTC.

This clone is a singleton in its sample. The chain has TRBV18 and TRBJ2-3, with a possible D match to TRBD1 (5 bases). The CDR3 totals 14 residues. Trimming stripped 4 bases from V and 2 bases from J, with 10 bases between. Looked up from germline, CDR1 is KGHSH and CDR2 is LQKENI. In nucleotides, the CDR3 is TGTGCCAGCTCACGAGGCGGACACACAGATACGCAGTATTTT. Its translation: CASSRGGHTDTQYF.

CDR3 bases: TGTGCCAGCAGCCACAAGCTGATCGGCAGCTCTCGAGGGACTAATGAAAAACTGTTTTTT. Encoded protein: CASSHKLIGSSRGTNEKLFF. The J gene is TRBJ1-4, the V gene TRBV14; D gene unclear. Germline V gene sequence: CDR1 SGHDN, CDR2 FVKESK. Trimming pared 3 bases from V and 2 bases from J, leaving 25 bases between. This CDR3 contains 20 residues. The entire variable domain, with the rest obtained from reference TRBV14 and TRBJ1-4, is as follows: EAGVTQFPSHSVIEKGQTVTLRCDPISGHDNLYWYRRVMGKEIKFLLHFVKESKQDESGMPNNRFLAERTGGTYSTLKVQPAELEDSGVYFCASSHKLIGSSRGTNEKLFFGSGTQLSVL.

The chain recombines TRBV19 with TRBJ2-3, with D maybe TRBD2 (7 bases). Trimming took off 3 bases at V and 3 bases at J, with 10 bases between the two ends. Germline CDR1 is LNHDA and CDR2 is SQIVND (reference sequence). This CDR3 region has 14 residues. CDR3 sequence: CASSMGGATDTQYF. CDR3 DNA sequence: TGTGCCAGTAGTATGGGGGGGGCAACAGATACGCAGTATTTT.

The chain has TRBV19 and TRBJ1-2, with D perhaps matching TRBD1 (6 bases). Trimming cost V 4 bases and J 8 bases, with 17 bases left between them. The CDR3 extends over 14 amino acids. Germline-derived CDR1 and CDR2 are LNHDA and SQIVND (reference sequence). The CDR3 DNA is TGTGCCAGTAGTAACCCCTCTCAGGGGAGAGGCTACACCTTC. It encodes CASSNPSQGRGYTF.

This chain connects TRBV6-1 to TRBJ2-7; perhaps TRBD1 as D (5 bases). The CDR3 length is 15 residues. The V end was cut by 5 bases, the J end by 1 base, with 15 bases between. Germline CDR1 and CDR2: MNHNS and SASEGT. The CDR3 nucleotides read TGTGCCAGCAGTTCACCCAGGGTTGGGTCCTACGAGCAGTACGTC. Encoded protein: CASSSPRVGSYEQYV.

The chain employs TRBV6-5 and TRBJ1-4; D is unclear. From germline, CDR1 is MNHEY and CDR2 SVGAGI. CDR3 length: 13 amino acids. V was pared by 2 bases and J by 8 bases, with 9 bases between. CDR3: CASSYREGEKLFF. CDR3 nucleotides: TGTGCCAGCAGTTACAGGGAGGGAGAAAAACTGTTTTTT.

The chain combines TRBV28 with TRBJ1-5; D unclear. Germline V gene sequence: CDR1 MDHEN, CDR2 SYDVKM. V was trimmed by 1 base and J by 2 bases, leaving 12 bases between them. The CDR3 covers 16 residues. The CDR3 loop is CASSLLAGRGNQPQHF. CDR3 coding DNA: TGTGCCAGCAGTTTATTGGCCGGGAGAGGCAATCAGCCCCAGCATTTT. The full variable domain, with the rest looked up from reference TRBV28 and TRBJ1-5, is DVKVTQSSRYLVKRTGEKVFLECVQDMDHENMFWYRQDPGLGLRLIYFSYDVKMKEKGDIPEGYSVSREKKERFSLILESASTNQTSMYLCASSLLAGRGNQPQHFGDGTRLSIL.

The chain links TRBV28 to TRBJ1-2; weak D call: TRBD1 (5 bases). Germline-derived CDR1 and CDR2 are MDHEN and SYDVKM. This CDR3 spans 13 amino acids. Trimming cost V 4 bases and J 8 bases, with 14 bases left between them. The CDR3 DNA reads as TGTGCCAGCAGTTACCCGAACCAGGGCGGCTACACCTTC. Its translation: CASSYPNQGGYTF.

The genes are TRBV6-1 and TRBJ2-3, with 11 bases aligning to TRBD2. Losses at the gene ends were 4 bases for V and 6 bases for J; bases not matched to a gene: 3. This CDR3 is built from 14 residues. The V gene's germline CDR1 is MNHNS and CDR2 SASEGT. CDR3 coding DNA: TGTGCCAGCAGTGGACTAGCGGGACCCGATACGCAGTATTTT. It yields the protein CASSGLAGPDTQYF.

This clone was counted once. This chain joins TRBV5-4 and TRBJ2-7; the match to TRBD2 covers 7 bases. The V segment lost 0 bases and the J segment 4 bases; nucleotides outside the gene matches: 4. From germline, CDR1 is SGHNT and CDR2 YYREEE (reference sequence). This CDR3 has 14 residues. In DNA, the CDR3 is TGTGCCAGCAGCTTGGCGGGAGGCCTGTACGAGCAGTACTTC. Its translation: CASSLAGGLYEQYF.

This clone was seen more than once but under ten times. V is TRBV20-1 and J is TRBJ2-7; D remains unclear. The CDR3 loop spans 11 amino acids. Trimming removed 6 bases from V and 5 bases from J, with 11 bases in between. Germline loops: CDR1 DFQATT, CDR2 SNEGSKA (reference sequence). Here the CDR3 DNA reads TGCAGTGCCTCGATAAGCGACGAGCAGTACTTC. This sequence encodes CSASISDEQYF.

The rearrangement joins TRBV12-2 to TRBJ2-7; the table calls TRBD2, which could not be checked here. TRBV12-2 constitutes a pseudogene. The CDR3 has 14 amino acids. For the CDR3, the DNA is TGTGCAAGTCGCCCCAGACTAGCGGGTTACGAGCAGTACGTC. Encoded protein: CASRPRLAGYEQYV.

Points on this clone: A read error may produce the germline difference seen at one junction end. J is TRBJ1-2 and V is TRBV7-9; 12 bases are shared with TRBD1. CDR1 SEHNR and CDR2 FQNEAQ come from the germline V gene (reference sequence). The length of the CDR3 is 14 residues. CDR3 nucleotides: TGTTCCAGCAGCTTCGGGACAGGGGGCCGTGGCTACACCTTC. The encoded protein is CSSSFGTGGRGYTF.

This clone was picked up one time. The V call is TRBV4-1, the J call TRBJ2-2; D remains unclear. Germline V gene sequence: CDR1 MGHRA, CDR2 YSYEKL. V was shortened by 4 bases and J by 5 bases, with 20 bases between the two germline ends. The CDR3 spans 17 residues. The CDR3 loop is CASSPAMSMHGTGELFF. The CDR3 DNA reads TGCGCCAGCAGCCCTGCTATGAGCATGCATGGTACCGGGGAGCTGTTTTTT.

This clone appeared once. The CDR3 bases are TGTGCCAGCCGCGGTGGCCCCTCGGAGGGAGGCTACACCTTC. It translates to CASRGGPSEGGYTF. This chain links TRBV6-6 with TRBJ1-2; D is undetermined. Per germline, CDR1 MNHNY and CDR2 SVGAGI (reference sequence). There are 14 residues in the CDR3. The V and J ends lost 8 bases and 8 bases respectively, with 21 bases between them.

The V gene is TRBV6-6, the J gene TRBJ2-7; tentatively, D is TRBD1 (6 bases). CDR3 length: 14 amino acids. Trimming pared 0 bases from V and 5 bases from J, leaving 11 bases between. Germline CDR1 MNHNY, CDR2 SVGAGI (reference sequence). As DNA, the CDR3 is TGTGCCAGCAGTTACTCTGGTCAGGGGAACGAGCAGTACTTC. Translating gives CASSYSGQGNEQYF.

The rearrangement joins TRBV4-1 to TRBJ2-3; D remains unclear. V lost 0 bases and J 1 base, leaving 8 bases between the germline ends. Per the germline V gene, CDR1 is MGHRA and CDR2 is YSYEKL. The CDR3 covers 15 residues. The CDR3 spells CASSQDRYGTDTQYF. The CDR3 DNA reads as TGCGCCAGCAGCCAAGACAGGTACGGCACAGATACGCAGTATTTT.

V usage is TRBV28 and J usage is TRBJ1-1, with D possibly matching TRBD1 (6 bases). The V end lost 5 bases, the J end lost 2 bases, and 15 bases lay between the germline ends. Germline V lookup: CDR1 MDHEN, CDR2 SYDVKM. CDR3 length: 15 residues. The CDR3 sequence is CASSPPDRLNTEAFF. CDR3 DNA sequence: TGTGCCAGCAGTCCGCCGGACAGACTCAACACTGAAGCTTTCTTT. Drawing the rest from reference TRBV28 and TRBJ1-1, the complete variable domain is DVKVTQSSRYLVKRTGEKVFLECVQDMDHENMFWYRQDPGLGLRLIYFSYDVKMKEKGDIPEGYSVSREKKERFSLILESASTNQTSMYLCASSPPDRLNTEAFFGQGTRLTVV.